Presented here are 13 T cell receptor beta chains from one specimen sequenced in a study of T cell clonality in common variable immunodeficiency. Only in-frame clones appear in the TCRdb table, and some are missing; sequencing was by immunoSEQ multiplex PCR. Altogether some 40,000 clones were found in the sample, and no singletons occur. Sequences were obtained from peripheral blood mononuclear cells. The receptors stem from a person aged 18 to 75 in good health.

This clone was detected many times. The CDR3 end lies 3 residues beyond the end of the read and is filled in from the germline J gene. The J gene is TRBJ2-1, the V gene TRBV7-8, with D tentatively TRBD2 (6 bases). The CDR3 is made up of 14 amino acids. V was trimmed by 8 bases and J by 4 bases, leaving 15 bases between them. Germline-derived CDR1 and CDR2 are SGHVS and FQNEAQ. CDR3 bases read: TGTGCCAGCTCCAGGCGGGAAACGTACAATGAG. Amino acids: CASSRRETYNE. The complete CDR3 protein is CASSRRETYNEQFF.

There are many counts of this clone. The read comes to an end 3 residues before the CDR3 does, leaving the germline J gene to fill in the end. The J gene is TRBJ2-7, the V gene TRBV2, with D perhaps matching TRBD1 or TRBD2 (6 bases each). This CDR3 spans 14 amino acids. CDR1 is SNHLY and CDR2 is FYNNEI in the germline V gene. V was cut by 2 bases and J by 1 base, with 9 bases left in between. This CDR3 is CASSEQGRSYEQYF. The covered CDR3 bases are TGTGCCAGCAGTGAACAGGGGAGGTCCTACGAG.

A word on this clone: The observed sequence ends 3 residues before the CDR3 terminus, with the missing tail filled in from the germline J gene. In the same sample, other DNA sequences code for this CDR3. V gene TRBV6-1 combines with J gene TRBJ1-1, with unresolved D. This CDR3 has 15 amino acids. Germline V CDR1 and CDR2: MNHNS, SASEGT. The CDR3 loop is CASSEKAGGQETAFF. The covered CDR3 bases are TGTGCCAGCAGTGAAAAGGCGGGAGGCCAAGAGACC.

This clone was counted many times. CDR3: CASSTPSGGAYNEQFF. The sequenced CDR3 bases are TGTGCCAGCAGTACGCCAAGCGGGGGGGCCTACAATGAG. The chain couples TRBV6-2 or TRBV6-3 to TRBJ2-1; 10 bases agree with TRBD2. The read terminates 3 residues before the CDR3 end, so the remaining end is supplied by the germline J gene. Germline assignment: CDR1 MNHEY and CDR2 SVGEGT. The CDR3 contains 16 residues. V trimming: 5 bases; J trimming: 2 bases; junction bases outside the gene matches: 6.

This clone was counted at least ten times. The CDR3 end is not reached by the read, which stops 3 residues before it; the germline J gene fills it in. The chain joins TRBV28 to TRBJ2-7; 7 positions match TRBD2. V shed 6 bases, J shed 5 bases, and the junction held 10 bases outside the gene matches. Germline loops: CDR1 MDHEN, CDR2 SYDVKM. The CDR3 has 14 amino acids. The CDR3 DNA, read in part, is TGTGCCAGCAGCTTACCACGGGACTACCACGAG. It translates to CASSLPRDYHE. The CDR3 in its entirety is CASSLPRDYHEQYF.

This clone was counted many times. Partial CDR3 DNA: TGTGCCAGCAGCTCTGAACAGGGGGTAGCAGATACG. It codes for CASSSEQGVADT. The whole CDR3 is CASSSEQGVADTQYF. The J gene is TRBJ2-3, the V gene TRBV5-6; the match to TRBD1 covers 8 bases. The read ends 3 residues early relative to the CDR3; the germline J gene fills the gap. Unmatched junction bases numbered 7, after V lost 3 bases and J lost 4 bases. The CDR3 runs to 15 residues. Per germline, CDR1 SGHDT and CDR2 YYEEEE. Drawing the rest from reference TRBV5-6 and TRBJ2-3, the complete variable domain is DAGVTQSPTHLIKTRGQQVTLRCSPKSGHDTVSWYQQALGQGPQFIFQYYEEEERQRGNFPDRFSGHQFPNYSSELNVNALLLGDSALYLCASSSEQGVADTQYFGPGTRLTVL.

In its sample, this clone was seen many times. The CDR3 goes on 3 residues after the read ends, and that part is filled in from the germline J gene. The chain has TRBV7-6 and TRBJ1-2; TRBD1 might be the D (5 bases). The germline CDR1 and CDR2 sequences are SGHVS and FNYEAQ. Trimming removed 1 base at V and 0 bases at J, with 9 bases between. The CDR3 has 15 amino acids. The covered CDR3 bases are TGTGCCAGCAGCTTAGAAGCAGGGTCTAACTATGGC. It specifies CASSLEAGSNYG. The full CDR3 sequence reads CASSLEAGSNYGYTF. The variable domain in full, completed from reference TRBV7-6 and TRBJ1-2, reads GAGVSQSPRYKVTKRGQDVALRCDPISGHVSLYWYRQALGQGPEFLTYFNYEAQQDKSGLPNDRFSAERPEGSISTLTIQRTEQRDSAMYRCASSLEAGSNYGYTFGSGTRLTVV.

Ten or more counts support this clone. CDR3 in amino acids: CSARRQETQYF. CDR3 DNA, as far as it was read: TGCAGTGCTAGGCGGCAAGAGACG. V gene TRBV20-1 combines with J gene TRBJ2-3; no reliable D call. The read is 3 residues too short to cover the CDR3 end, so that end is filled in from the germline J gene. Germline loops: CDR1 DFQATT, CDR2 SNEGSKA (reference sequence). This CDR3 has 11 residues.

This clone was seen many times. The read falls 3 residues short of the CDR3 end, and the missing part is taken from the germline J gene. The genes are TRBV29-1 and TRBJ2-2, with 7 nucleotides matching TRBD1. Germline CDR1 and CDR2: SQVTM and ANQGSEA. This CDR3 comprises 15 residues. The CDR3 DNA, read in part, is TGCAGCGTTGGGACAGGTATCTCTGGGGCCAACGTG. Translating it yields CSVGTGISGANV. The complete CDR3 reads CSVGTGISGANVLFF.

Note on this clone: The read ends 3 residues before the CDR3 terminus; that terminus is restored from the germline J gene. V is TRBV10-3 and J is TRBJ2-7, with 14 bases fitting TRBD2. Trimming removed 3 bases from V and 1 base from J; junction bases left unmatched: 8. Germline assignment: CDR1 ENHRY and CDR2 SYGVKD. CDR3 length: 18 residues. CDR3 residues: CAISDGLAGGSYSYEQYF. CDR3 DNA (partial): TGTGCCATCAGTGACGGACTAGCGGGGGGATCCTATTCCTACGAG.

This clone has ten or more counts. The read halts 3 residues ahead of the CDR3 end, with the missing end drawn from the germline J gene. The chain joins TRBV7-8 to TRBJ2-7; the D gene is possibly TRBD1 (6 bases). Germline assignment: CDR1 SGHVS and CDR2 FQNEAQ. V lost 5 bases to trimming and J lost 3 bases, with 14 bases between them. The CDR3 is 14 residues long. The CDR3: CASSPQGMNYEQYF. The CDR3 bases that were read are TGTGCCAGCAGCCCTCAGGGGATGAACTACGAG.

At least ten counts were recorded for this clone. The CDR3 here is CSAPTQGGETQYF. The sequenced part of the CDR3 DNA is TGCAGTGCCCCGACGCAGGGCGGAGAGACC. The chain employs TRBV20-1 and TRBJ2-5, with TRBD1 as a possible D gene (5 bases). With the read ending 3 residues before the CDR3 end, the germline J gene is used to fill in that end. Germline V gene data show CDR1 as DFQATT and CDR2 as SNEGSKA (reference sequence). The V end was cut by 6 bases, the J end by 4 bases, with 15 bases between. The CDR3 runs to 13 residues.

This clone was observed many times. CDR3 region: CASRRTGANTEAFF. The sequenced part of the CDR3 DNA is TGTGCCAGCAGACGGACAGGGGCGAACACTGAA. The gene calls are TRBV5-4 and TRBJ1-1; 9 nucleotides align to TRBD1. From the germline J gene comes the end of the CDR3, since the read stops 3 residues before it. The V gene end was trimmed by 5 bases and the J gene end by 1 base; junction bases not matched to a gene: 3. The CDR3 loop spans 14 amino acids. CDR1 is SGHNT and CDR2 is YYREEE in the germline V gene (reference sequence).